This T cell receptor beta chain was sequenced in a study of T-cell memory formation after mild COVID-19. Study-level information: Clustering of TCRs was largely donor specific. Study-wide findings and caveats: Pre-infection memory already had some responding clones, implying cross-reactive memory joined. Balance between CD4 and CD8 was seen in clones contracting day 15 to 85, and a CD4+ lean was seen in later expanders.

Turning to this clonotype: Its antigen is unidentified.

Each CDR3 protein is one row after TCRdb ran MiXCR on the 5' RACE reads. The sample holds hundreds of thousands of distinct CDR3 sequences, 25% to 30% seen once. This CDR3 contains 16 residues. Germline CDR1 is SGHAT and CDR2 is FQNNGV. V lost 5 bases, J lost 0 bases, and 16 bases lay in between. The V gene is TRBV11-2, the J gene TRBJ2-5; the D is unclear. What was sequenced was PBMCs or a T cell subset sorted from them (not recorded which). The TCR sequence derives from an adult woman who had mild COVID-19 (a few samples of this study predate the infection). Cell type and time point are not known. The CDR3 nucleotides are TGTGCCAGCAGCGCAAGGTCCAAGACTTACCAAGAGACCCAGTACTTC. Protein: CASSARSKTYQETQYF.